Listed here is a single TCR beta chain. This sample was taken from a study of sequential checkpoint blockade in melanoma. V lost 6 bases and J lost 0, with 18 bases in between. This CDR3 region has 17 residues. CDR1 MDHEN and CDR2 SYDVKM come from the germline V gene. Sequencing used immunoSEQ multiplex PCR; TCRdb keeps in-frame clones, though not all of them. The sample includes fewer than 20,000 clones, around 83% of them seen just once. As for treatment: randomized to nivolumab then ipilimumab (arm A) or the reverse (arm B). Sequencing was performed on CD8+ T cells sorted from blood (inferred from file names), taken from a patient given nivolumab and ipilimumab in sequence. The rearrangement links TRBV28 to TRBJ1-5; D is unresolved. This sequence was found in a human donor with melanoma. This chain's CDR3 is CASSSFLGSYSNQPQHF. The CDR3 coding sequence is TGTGCCAGCAGCTCCTTCCTCGGGTCTTATAGCAATCAGCCCCAGCATTTT.